The 5 T cell receptor beta chains below come from one sample, sequenced in a study of T cells after posttransplantation cyclophosphamide. Repertoires were generated with immunoSEQ multiplex PCR, while TCRdb's copy carries only in-frame clones and drops some. The profile shows over 20,000 clones, approximately 86% of them singletons. Methotrexate plus calcineurin inhibitor accompanied controls' myeloablative marrow transplants; sampling was 1 year later. This sample comprised PBMCs, obtained around 350 days after allogeneic stem cell transplant with calcineurin inhibitor and methotrexate. The source of these receptors is a female patient between 30 and 39 years old who received an allogeneic stem cell transplant from an unrelated donor, was CMV-positive, and had acute and chronic GVHD. Some T cells may be graft donor cells.

This sequence joins TRBV2 and TRBJ2-1; D unresolved. This CDR3 has 16 residues. V was cut by 4 bases and J by 7 bases, with 20 bases left in between. Germline V gene lookup returns CDR1 SNHLY and CDR2 FYNNEI. This chain's CDR3 is CASSGAYSSWPNEQFF. The CDR3 bases are TGTGCCAGCAGTGGGGCTTATTCAAGTTGGCCTAATGAGCAGTTCTTC. Based on the CDR3 plus reference TRBV2 and TRBJ2-1, the full variable domain is EPEVTQTPSHQVTQMGQEVILRCVPISNHLYFYWYRQILGQKVEFLVSFYNNEISEKSEIFDDQFSVERPDGSNFTLKIRSTKLEDSAMYFCASSGAYSSWPNEQFFGPGTRLTVL.

The rearrangement joins TRBV18 to TRBJ2-1; the match to TRBD2 covers 7 bases. In germline, CDR1 is KGHSH, CDR2 LQKENI. Trimming cost V 3 bases and J 9 bases; bases outside gene matches: 14. The CDR3 runs 16 residues. In DNA form, the CDR3 reads TGTGCCAGCTCACCCCCGGCAGGCGGGAGCTACGGTGAGCAGTTCTTC. Its translation is CASSPPAGGSYGEQFF. The entire variable domain, with the rest obtained from reference TRBV18 and TRBJ2-1, is as follows: NAGVMQNPRHLVRRRGQEARLRCSPMKGHSHVYWYRQLPEEGLKFMVYLQKENIIDESGMPKERFSAEFPKEGPSILRIQQVVRGDSAAYFCASSPPAGGSYGEQFFGPGTRLTVL.

This chain links TRBV29-1 with TRBJ2-4; a weak D match, TRBD2 (6 bases). V was clipped by 3 bases and J by 1 base, with 7 bases between them. This CDR3 comprises 13 residues. Germline CDR1 reads SQVTM; CDR2 reads ANQGSEA. The CDR3 sequence is CSVEEGAKNIQYF. The DNA of the CDR3 is TGCAGCGTTGAGGAGGGCGCCAAAAACATTCAGTACTTC.

The chain employs TRBV18 and TRBJ2-1, with 9 positions matching TRBD1. This CDR3 is 17 amino acids long. J lost 7 bases, V lost 1 base, and 11 bases had no gene match. Germline V lookup: CDR1 KGHSH, CDR2 LQKENI. The CDR3 sequence is CASSPLTGQGSMNEQFF. CDR3 bases: TGTGCCAGCTCACCACTAACGGGACAGGGTTCCATGAATGAGCAGTTCTTC.

This clone was seen once. This chain connects TRBV25-1 to TRBJ1-4; D gene uncertain. This CDR3 is 15 amino acids long. The V end was cut by 3 bases, the J end by 7 bases, with 15 bases between. The germline V gene has CDR1 MGHDK and CDR2 SYGVNS. The CDR3 region is CASSDGPAEFEKLFF. For the CDR3, the DNA is TGTGCCAGCAGTGACGGCCCTGCGGAGTTTGAAAAACTGTTTTTT.